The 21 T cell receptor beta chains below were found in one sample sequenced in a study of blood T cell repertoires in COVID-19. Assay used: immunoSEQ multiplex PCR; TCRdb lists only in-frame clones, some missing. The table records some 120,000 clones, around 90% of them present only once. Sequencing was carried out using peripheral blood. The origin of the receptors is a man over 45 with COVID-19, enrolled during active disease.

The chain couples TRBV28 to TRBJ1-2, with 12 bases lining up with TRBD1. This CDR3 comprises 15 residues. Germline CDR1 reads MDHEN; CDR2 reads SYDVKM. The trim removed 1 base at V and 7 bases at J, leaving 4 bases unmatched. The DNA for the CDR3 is TGTGCCAGCAGTTTATTGGGACAGGGGGCTGGTGGCTACACCTTC. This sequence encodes CASSLLGQGAGGYTF.

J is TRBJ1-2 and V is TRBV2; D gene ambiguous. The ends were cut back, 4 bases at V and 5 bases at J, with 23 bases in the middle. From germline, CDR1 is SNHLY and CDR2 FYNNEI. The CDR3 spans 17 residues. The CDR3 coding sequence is TGTGCCAGCAGTGGTTCTGTGAGTAGCGACCCTTCATATGGCTACACCTTC. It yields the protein CASSGSVSSDPSYGYTF.

Here the CDR3 DNA reads TGTGCCAGTAGGCGACAGGACTATGGCTACACCTTC. Protein sequence: CASRRQDYGYTF. This chain uses TRBV19 with TRBJ1-2; TRBD1 is a possible D gene (6 bases). CDR3 length: 12 residues. Germline V gene data show CDR1 as LNHDA and CDR2 as SQIVND (reference sequence). The V and J ends lost 6 bases and 3 bases respectively, with 8 bases between them.

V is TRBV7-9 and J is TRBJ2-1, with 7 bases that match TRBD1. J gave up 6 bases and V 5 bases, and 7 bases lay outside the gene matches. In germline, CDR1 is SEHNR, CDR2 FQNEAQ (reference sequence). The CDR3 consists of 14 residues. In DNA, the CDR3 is TGTGCCAGCAGCGACCGACAGGGCCCCAATGAGCAGTTCTTC. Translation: CASSDRQGPNEQFF.

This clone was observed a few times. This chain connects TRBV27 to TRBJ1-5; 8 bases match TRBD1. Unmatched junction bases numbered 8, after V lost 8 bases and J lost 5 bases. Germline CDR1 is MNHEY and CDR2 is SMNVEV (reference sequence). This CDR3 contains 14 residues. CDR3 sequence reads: CASGAGTGHQPQHF. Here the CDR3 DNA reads TGTGCCAGCGGGGCCGGGACAGGACATCAGCCCCAGCATTTT.

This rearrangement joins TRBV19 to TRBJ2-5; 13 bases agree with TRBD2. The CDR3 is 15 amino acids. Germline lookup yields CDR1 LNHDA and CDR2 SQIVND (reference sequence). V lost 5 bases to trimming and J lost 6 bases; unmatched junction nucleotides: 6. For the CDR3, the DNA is TGTGCCAGTAGTCTCCAGACTAGCGGGAGGAAGACCCAGTACTTC. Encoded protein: CASSLQTSGRKTQYF.

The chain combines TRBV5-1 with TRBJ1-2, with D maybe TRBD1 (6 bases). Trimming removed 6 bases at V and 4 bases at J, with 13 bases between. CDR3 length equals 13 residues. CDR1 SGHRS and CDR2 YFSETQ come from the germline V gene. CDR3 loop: CASIGDTLYGYTF. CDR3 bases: TGCGCCAGCATCGGGGACACCCTCTATGGCTACACCTTC.

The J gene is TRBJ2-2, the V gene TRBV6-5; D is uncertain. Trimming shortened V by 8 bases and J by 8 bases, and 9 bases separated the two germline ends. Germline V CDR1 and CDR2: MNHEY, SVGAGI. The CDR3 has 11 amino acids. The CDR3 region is CASLEVGELFF. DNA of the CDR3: TGTGCCAGCCTAGAAGTAGGGGAGCTGTTTTTT.

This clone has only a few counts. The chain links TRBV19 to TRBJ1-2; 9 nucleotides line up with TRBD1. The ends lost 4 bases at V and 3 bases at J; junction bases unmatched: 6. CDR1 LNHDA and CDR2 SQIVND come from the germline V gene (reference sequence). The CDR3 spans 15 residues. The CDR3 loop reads CASSTSGTGYYGYTF. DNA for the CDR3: TGTGCCAGTAGTACCAGCGGGACAGGGTACTATGGCTACACCTTC.

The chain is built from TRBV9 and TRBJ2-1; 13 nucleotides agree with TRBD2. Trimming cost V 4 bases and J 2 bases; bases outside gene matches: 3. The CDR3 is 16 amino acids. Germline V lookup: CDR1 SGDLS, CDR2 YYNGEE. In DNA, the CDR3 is TGTGCCAGCAGCCTTGGACTAGCGGGAGCCTACAATGAGCAGTTCTTC. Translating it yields CASSLGLAGAYNEQFF.

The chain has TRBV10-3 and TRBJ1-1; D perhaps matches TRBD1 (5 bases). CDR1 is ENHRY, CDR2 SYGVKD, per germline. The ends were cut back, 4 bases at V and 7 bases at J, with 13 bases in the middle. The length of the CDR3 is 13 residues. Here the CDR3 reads CAISGGGRSEAFF. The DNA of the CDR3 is TGTGCCATCAGTGGGGGGGGGAGGAGTGAAGCTTTCTTT.

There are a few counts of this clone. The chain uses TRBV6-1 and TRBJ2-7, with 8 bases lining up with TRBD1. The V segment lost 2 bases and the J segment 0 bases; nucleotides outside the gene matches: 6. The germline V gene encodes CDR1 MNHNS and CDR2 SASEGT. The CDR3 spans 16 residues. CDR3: CASSEIHRGSSYEQYF. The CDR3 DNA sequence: TGTGCCAGCAGTGAAATTCACAGGGGGAGCTCCTACGAGCAGTACTTC.

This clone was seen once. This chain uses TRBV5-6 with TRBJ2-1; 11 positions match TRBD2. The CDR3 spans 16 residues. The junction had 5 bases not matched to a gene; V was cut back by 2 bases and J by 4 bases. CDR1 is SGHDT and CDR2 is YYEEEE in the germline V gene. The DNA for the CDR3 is TGTGCCAGCAGCTTTAGGGGACTAGCGGTTTACAATGAGCAGTTCTTC. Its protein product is CASSFRGLAVYNEQFF.

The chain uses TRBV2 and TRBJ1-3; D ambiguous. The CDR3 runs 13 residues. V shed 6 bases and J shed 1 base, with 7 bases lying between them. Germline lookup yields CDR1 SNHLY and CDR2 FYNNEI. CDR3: CASSLDSGNTIYF. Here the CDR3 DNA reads TGTGCCAGCAGCCTAGATTCTGGAAACACCATATATTTT.

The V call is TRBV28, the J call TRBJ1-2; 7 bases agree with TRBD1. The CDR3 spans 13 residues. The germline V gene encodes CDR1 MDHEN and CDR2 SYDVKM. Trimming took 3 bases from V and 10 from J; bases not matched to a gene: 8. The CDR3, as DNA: TGTGCCAGCAGTTTTTCGGACAGGCCTGTCTACACCTTC. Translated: CASSFSDRPVYTF.

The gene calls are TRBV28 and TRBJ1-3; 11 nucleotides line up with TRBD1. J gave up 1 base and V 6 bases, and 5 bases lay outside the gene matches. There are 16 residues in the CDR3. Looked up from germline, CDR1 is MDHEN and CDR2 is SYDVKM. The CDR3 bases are TGTGCCAGCAGATCGGGACAGGGGGTTTCTGGAAACACCATATATTTT. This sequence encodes CASRSGQGVSGNTIYF.

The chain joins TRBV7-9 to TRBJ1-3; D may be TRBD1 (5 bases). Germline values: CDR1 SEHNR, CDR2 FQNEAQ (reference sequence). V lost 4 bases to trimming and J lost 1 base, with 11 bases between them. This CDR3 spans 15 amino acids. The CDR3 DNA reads TGTGCCAGCAGCTCGGATACAGGTTCTGGAAACACCATATATTTT. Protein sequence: CASSSDTGSGNTIYF. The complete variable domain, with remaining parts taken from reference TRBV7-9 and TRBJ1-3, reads DTGVSQNPRHKITKRGQNVTFRCDPISEHNRLYWYRQTLGQGPEFLTYFQNEAQLEKSRLLSDRFSAERPKGSFSTLEIQRTEQGDSAMYLCASSSDTGSGNTIYFGEGSWLTVV.

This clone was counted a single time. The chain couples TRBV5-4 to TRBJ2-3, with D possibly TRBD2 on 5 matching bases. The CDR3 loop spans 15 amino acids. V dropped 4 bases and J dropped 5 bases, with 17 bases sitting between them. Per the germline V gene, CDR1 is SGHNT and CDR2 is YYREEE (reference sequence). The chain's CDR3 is CASSRNPLGRDTQYF. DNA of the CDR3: TGTGCCAGCAGCAGAAACCCACTAGGGAGAGATACGCAGTATTTT.

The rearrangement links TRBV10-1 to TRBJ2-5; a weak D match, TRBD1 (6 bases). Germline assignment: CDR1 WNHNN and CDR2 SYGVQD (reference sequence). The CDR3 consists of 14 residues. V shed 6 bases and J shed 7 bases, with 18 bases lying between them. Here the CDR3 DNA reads TGCGCCAGCAGCCCCACAGGGCCTGAGGGGACCCAGTACTTC. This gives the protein CASSPTGPEGTQYF.

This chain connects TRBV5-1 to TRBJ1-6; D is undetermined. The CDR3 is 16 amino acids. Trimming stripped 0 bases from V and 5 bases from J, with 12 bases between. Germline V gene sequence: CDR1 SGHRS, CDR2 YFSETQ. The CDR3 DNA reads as TGCGCCAGCAGCTTGGGTCTCCAGAACAATAATTCACCCCTCCACTTT. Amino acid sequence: CASSLGLQNNNSPLHF.

The DNA of the CDR3 is TGTGCCAGCAGCGTACCGAGACAGGGCCCTGGGGCCAACGTCCTGACTTTC. Protein product: CASSVPRQGPGANVLTF. V usage is TRBV9 and J usage is TRBJ2-6; 7 nucleotides align to TRBD1. Germline loops: CDR1 SGDLS, CDR2 YYNGEE. V was clipped by 1 base and J by 2 bases; unmatched bases: 6. The CDR3 has 17 residues.